The 26 T cell receptor beta chains presented below share a single source sample, sequenced in a study of vaccination and CD4 T cells after COVID-19. CD4+ T cells that had been cultured provided DNA sequenced with the Oncomine TCR Beta short-read assay. MiXCR, run by TCRdb on the PCR reads, gives a single entry per CDR3 protein. The sample holds roughly 20,000 distinct CDR3 sequences, around 45% seen once. Treatment noted: roughly ten-day PBMC culture with coronavirus spike peptide pools or control peptides (ViraFEST assay). The antigens of these receptors remain unknown. The sequenced sample was CD4+ T cells from blood, cultured in vitro, obtained after SARS-CoV-2 vaccination. These receptors originate from a human donor who had recovered from COVID-19.

Only a few counts were recorded for this clonotype. V and J are TRBV19 and TRBJ2-7, with 7 bases matching TRBD1. The ends lost 8 bases at V and 5 bases at J; junction bases unmatched: 12. The CDR3 loop spans 14 amino acids. Germline V gene data show CDR1 as LNHDA and CDR2 as SQIVND (reference sequence). The CDR3 DNA follows: TGTGCCAGTTCCACTTGGGGACAGTGGGACGAGCAGTACTTC. Its protein product is CASSTWGQWDEQYF.

The rearrangement joins TRBV28 to TRBJ1-5, with 7 bases matching TRBD1. The CDR3 spans 12 residues. The V gene's germline CDR1 is MDHEN and CDR2 SYDVKM. V shed 2 bases and J 13 bases; nucleotides not matched to a gene: 5. CDR3 DNA sequence: TGTGCCAGCAGTTTAGGAGGGACAGAGCAGCATTTT. Amino acids: CASSLGGTEQHF. The full variable domain, rest sourced from reference TRBV28 and TRBJ1-5, is DVKVTQSSRYLVKRTGEKVFLECVQDMDHENMFWYRQDPGLGLRLIYFSYDVKMKEKGDIPEGYSVSREKKERFSLILESASTNQTSMYLCASSLGGTEQHFGDGTRLSIL.

This clonotype was seen only a few times. The rearrangement joins TRBV28 to TRBJ1-2; D is uncertain. V lost 10 bases and J lost 0, with 9 bases in between. Germline V CDR1 and CDR2: MDHEN, SYDVKM. This CDR3 is 12 amino acids long. The CDR3 bases are TGTGCCAACCAAAGACCTAACTATGGCTACACCTTC. This sequence encodes CANQRPNYGYTF.

This clonotype was recorded once. The chain has TRBV15 and TRBJ2-7; the D gene is possibly TRBD1 (5 bases). Germline V CDR1 and CDR2: LNHNV, YYDKDF (reference sequence). Trimming took 0 bases from V and 3 from J, leaving 18 bases between them. This CDR3 comprises 17 residues. CDR3 in DNA: TGTGCCACCAGCAGAGATAGGGGTGTCAGGATTAGCTACGAGCAGTACTTC. The encoded protein is CATSRDRGVRISYEQYF.

The CDR3 is CATSSLQGLQAFF. The CDR3 bases are TGTGCCACCAGCAGCCTACAGGGGCTGCAAGCTTTCTTT. The V and J genes are TRBV15 and TRBJ1-1; 7 nucleotides agree with TRBD1. This CDR3 region has 13 residues. Trimming cost V 3 bases and J 9 bases; bases outside gene matches: 7. The germline V gene encodes CDR1 LNHNV and CDR2 YYDKDF (reference sequence).

The V and J genes are TRBV7-2 and TRBJ1-2; a possible D gene is TRBD1 (5 bases). Trimming pared 3 bases from V and 13 bases from J, leaving 15 bases between. Germline V gene lookup returns CDR1 SGHTA and CDR2 FQGNSA. This CDR3 region has 12 residues. The CDR3 sequence: CASSLPGAKVTF. DNA of the CDR3: TGTGCCAGCAGCTTGCCCGGGGCTAAGGTCACCTTC.

The V call is TRBV6-5, the J call TRBJ2-2, with 11 nucleotides matching TRBD2. The CDR3 is 16 residues long. Germline V gene data show CDR1 as MNHEY and CDR2 as SVGAGI. The junction had 3 bases not matched to a gene; V was cut back by 4 bases and J by 2 bases. The CDR3 coding sequence is TGTGCCAGCAGTTCGACTAGCGGGATAAACACCGGGGAGCTGTTTTTT. It yields the protein CASSSTSGINTGELFF.

This sequence joins TRBV20-1 and TRBJ1-1; 7 positions agree with TRBD1. Per germline, CDR1 DFQATT and CDR2 SNEGSKA (reference sequence). The CDR3 totals 12 residues. Trimming at V came to 6 bases and at J to 6 bases, leaving 7 bases not matched to a gene. For the CDR3, the DNA is TGCAGTGCCACGACAGGGCGGGCTGAAGCTTTCTTT. Translated: CSATTGRAEAFF.

Only a few counts were recorded for this clonotype. V gene TRBV20-1 combines with J gene TRBJ1-5; D remains unclear. V was cut by 4 bases and J by 6 bases, with 10 bases left in between. The length of the CDR3 is 12 residues. Germline lookup yields CDR1 DFQATT and CDR2 SNEGSKA (reference sequence). In DNA form, the CDR3 reads TGCAGTGCTAAGAAAAAGGGTCAGCCCCAGCATTTT. Amino acids: CSAKKKGQPQHF.

The chain uses TRBV6-1 and TRBJ1-5; D unresolved. The ends were cut back, 3 bases at V and 7 bases at J, with 10 bases in the middle. The CDR3 length is 13 residues. Germline V CDR1 and CDR2: MNHNS, SASEGT. The DNA of the CDR3 is TGTGCCAGCAGTGAGTCTCCCGGGCAGCCCCAGCATTTT. Translation: CASSESPGQPQHF.

Only a few counts were recorded for this clonotype. The rearrangement links TRBV11-2 to TRBJ1-2; D remains unclear. Germline V CDR1 and CDR2: SGHAT, FQNNGV. This CDR3 comprises 15 residues. V was cut by 0 bases and J by 3 bases, with 11 bases left in between. The CDR3 reads CASSLDNSLDYGYTF. The DNA of the CDR3 is TGTGCCAGCAGCTTAGATAACAGTCTAGACTATGGCTACACCTTC.

This chain links TRBV5-1 with TRBJ2-1; no clear D. From germline, CDR1 is SGHRS and CDR2 YFSETQ. Trimming removed 4 bases from V and 2 bases from J, with 4 bases in between. The CDR3 sequence is 12 residues long. CDR3 residues: CASSRAYNEQFF. In DNA form, the CDR3 reads TGCGCCAGCAGCCGGGCCTACAATGAGCAGTTCTTC.

The CDR3 region has the DNA TGTGCCTGGAGTGTGGGAGGGGGCTCTGGTTCACCCCTCCACTTT. Encoded protein: CAWSVGGGSGSPLHF. This chain links TRBV30 with TRBJ1-6, with 7 bases fitting TRBD1. Trimming at V came to 0 bases and at J to 9 bases, leaving 8 bases not matched to a gene. CDR3 size: 15 residues. Germline-derived CDR1 and CDR2 are GTSNPN and SVGIG (reference sequence).

The chain carries TRBV24-1 and TRBJ2-5; 8 bases fit TRBD2. Germline CDR1 is KGHDR and CDR2 is SFDVKD. The V and J ends lost 9 bases and 3 bases, in that order; junction bases with no gene match: 5. The CDR3 contains 13 residues. The CDR3 DNA reads TGTGCCACCTCAGCGGGAGTAGAAGAGACCCAGTACTTC. Residues: CATSAGVEETQYF.

This chain joins TRBV20-1 and TRBJ1-6; D is uncertain. CDR1 DFQATT and CDR2 SNEGSKA come from the germline V gene (reference sequence). This CDR3 region has 14 residues. V lost 3 bases to trimming and J lost 7 bases, with 13 bases between them. The CDR3 DNA is TGCAGTGCTAGCCCCGTTGTGGGGAATTCACCCCTCCACTTT. Translated, it gives CSASPVVGNSPLHF.

Only a few counts were recorded for this clonotype. The rearrangement joins TRBV27 to TRBJ2-7, with D unclear. There are 11 residues in the CDR3. V lost 6 bases and J 2 bases, leaving 5 bases between the germline ends. The V gene's germline CDR1 is MNHEY and CDR2 SMNVEV (reference sequence). For the CDR3, the DNA is TGTGCCAGCAGACGTACCTACGAGCAGTACTTC. Residues: CASRRTYEQYF.

The count of this clonotype is one. The chain is built from TRBV27 and TRBJ2-7; TRBD1 aligns across 7 bases. V lost 2 bases to trimming and J lost 1 base; unmatched junction nucleotides: 5. Germline CDR1 reads MNHEY; CDR2 reads SMNVEV (reference sequence). This CDR3 has 15 residues. Here the CDR3 DNA reads TGTGCCAGCAGTTTAATCGGGACAGCTTCCTACGAGCAGTACTTC. Translation gives CASSLIGTASYEQYF.

The gene calls are TRBV5-6 and TRBJ1-2, with TRBD1 matching over 7 bases. CDR3 size: 16 residues. V lost 4 bases to trimming and J lost 0 bases; unmatched junction nucleotides: 9. Germline V gives CDR1 SGHDT, CDR2 YYEEEE. The CDR3, as DNA: TGTGCCAGCAGCACCTTAACCAGGGGGGCTAACTATGGCTACACCTTC. Protein sequence: CASSTLTRGANYGYTF.

The J gene is TRBJ1-6, the V gene TRBV7-6; D may be TRBD1 (6 bases). This CDR3 comprises 16 residues. The germline V gene encodes CDR1 SGHVS and CDR2 FNYEAQ. Trimming left V 3 bases short and J 7 bases short, with 16 bases between. The CDR3 sequence: CASSLGGGAPNSPLHF. The CDR3 DNA reads as TGTGCCAGCAGCTTGGGTGGGGGCGCACCGAATTCACCCCTCCACTTT.

The genes are TRBV6-2 or TRBV6-3 and TRBJ2-1; D not certain. The CDR3 is 15 residues long. Germline CDR1 reads MNHEY; CDR2 reads SVGEGT. The V end was cut by 7 bases, the J end by 5 bases, with 18 bases between. In DNA, the CDR3 is TGTGCCAGCACGTCCCTACCCTCTGAGAACAATGAGCAGTTCTTC. Translating it yields CASTSLPSENNEQFF.

The gene calls are TRBV12-3 or TRBV12-4 and TRBJ2-5, with D hard to call. The CDR3 spans 11 residues. Between the trimmed V and J ends, which lost 6 bases and 3 bases, there was a span of 5 bases. This CDR3 is CASSEKETQYF. In DNA, the CDR3 is TGTGCCAGCAGCGAGAAAGAGACCCAGTACTTC.

This clonotype counts as medium-sized. This sequence joins TRBV7-2 and TRBJ1-5; TRBD1 matches at 10 bases. CDR3 length equals 14 residues. CDR1 and CDR2 from the germline V gene are SGHTA and FQGNSA. The V gene end was trimmed by 6 bases and the J gene end by 4 bases; junction bases not matched to a gene: 3. Written as DNA, the CDR3 is TGTGCCAGCAGTGGGGACAGGGGTAATCAGCCCCAGCATTTT. Translated: CASSGDRGNQPQHF.

The chain has TRBV11-3 and TRBJ1-2; TRBD1 agrees at 9 bases. The germline V gene encodes CDR1 SGHNT and CDR2 YENEEA. Germline trimming cut 2 bases from V and 2 bases from J; bases unmatched to any gene: 3. The CDR3 loop spans 15 amino acids. For the CDR3, the DNA is TGTGCCAGCAGCTTACGGGGACAGGGAAACTATGGCTACACCTTC. Residues: CASSLRGQGNYGYTF.

The chain recombines TRBV2 with TRBJ2-7, with D tentatively TRBD1 or TRBD2 (5 bases each). Germline assignment: CDR1 SNHLY and CDR2 FYNNEI. There are 13 residues in the CDR3. The ends were cut back, 8 bases at V and 6 bases at J, with 17 bases in the middle. CDR3 residues: CASRRDGATEQYF. CDR3 coding DNA: TGTGCCAGCCGTCGGGACGGCGCCACCGAGCAGTACTTC.

The V gene is TRBV30, the J gene TRBJ1-2; D uncertain. The V end was cut by 4 bases, the J end by 2 bases, with 8 bases between. The germline V gene has CDR1 GTSNPN and CDR2 SVGIG (reference sequence). This CDR3 has 12 amino acids. The CDR3 nucleotides read TGTGCCTGGACACCTCAGAACTATGGCTACACCTTC. Its translation: CAWTPQNYGYTF.

This chain uses TRBV6-1 with TRBJ2-3; D may be TRBD1 (6 bases). The CDR3 sequence is 12 residues long. The germline V gene has CDR1 MNHNS and CDR2 SASEGT. Trimming cost V 6 bases and J 11 bases, with 15 bases left between them. The CDR3 coding sequence is TGTGCCAGCAGGAGGGACATTTTCGGGCAGTATTTT. Its protein is CASRRDIFGQYF.